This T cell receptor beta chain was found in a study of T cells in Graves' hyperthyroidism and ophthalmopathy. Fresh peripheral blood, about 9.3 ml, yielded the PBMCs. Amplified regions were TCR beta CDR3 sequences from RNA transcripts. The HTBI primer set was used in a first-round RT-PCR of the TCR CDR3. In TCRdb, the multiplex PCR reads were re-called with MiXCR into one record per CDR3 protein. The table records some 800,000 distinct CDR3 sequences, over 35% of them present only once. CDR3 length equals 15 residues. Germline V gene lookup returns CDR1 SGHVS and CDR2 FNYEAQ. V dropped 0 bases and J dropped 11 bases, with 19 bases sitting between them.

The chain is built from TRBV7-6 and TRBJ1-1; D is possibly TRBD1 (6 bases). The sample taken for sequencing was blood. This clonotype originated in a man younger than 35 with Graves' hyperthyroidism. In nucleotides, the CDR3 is TGTGCCAGCAGCTTAGCGGGGGCTGGGGGAAGTGGGGCTTTCTTT. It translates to CASSLAGAGGSGAFF.